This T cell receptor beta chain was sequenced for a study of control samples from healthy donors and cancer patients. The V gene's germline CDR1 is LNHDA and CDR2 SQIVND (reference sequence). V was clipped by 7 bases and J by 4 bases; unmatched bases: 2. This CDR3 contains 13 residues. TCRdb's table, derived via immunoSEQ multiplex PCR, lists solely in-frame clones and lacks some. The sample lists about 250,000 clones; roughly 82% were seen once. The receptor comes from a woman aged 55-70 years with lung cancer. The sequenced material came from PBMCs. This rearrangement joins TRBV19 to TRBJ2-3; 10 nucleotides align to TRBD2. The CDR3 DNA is TGTGCCAGTAAGCTAGCGGGAGCAGATACGCAGTATTTT. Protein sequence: CASKLAGADTQYF.